This T cell receptor (beta chain) was sequenced during a study of CD8 T cells in ankylosing spondylitis. Study-level points and caveats: Researchers report that disease-linked clones proved CD8+ and relatively rare in peripheral blood. Disease-linked clones reportedly concentrated significantly in matched ankylosing spondylitis synovial fluid. Earlier work had already found some motif variants in reactive arthritis synovial fluid and blood. There was a TCR beta motif, made of eight highly homologous variants, that appeared characteristic of ankylosing spondylitis blood.

Libraries of TCR beta came from quantitative 5'-RACE with molecular barcodes. TCRdb re-derived calls from the 5' RACE reads in MiXCR, one entry per CDR3 protein. The repertoire holds about 480,000 distinct CDR3 sequences, 17% seen once, with over 0.9% in the top ten. This clonotype was seen a handful of times. Antigen specificity is unknown. Trimming took 3 bases from V and 0 from J, leaving 10 bases between them. The length of the CDR3 is 15 residues. Germline V gives CDR1 SGDLS, CDR2 YYNGEE. The sample consisted of blood, either unsorted or a sorted T cell fraction (not recorded which). The clonotype was recovered from a male donor with ankylosing spondylitis. This rearrangement joins TRBV9 to TRBJ1-3; D is undetermined. The CDR3 reads CASSAIASSGNTIYF. CDR3 nucleotides: TGTGCCAGCAGCGCCATAGCCTCCTCTGGAAACACCATATATTTT.